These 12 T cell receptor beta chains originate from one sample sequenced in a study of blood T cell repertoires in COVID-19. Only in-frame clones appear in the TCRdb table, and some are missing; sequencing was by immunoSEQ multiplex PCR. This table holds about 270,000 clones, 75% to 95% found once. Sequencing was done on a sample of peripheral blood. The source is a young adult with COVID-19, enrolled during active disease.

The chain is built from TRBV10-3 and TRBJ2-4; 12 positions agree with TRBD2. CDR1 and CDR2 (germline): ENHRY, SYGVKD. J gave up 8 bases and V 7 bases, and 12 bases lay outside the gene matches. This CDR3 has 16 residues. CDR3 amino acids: CAITPASGRAGDIQYF. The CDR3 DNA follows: TGTGCCATCACTCCAGCTAGCGGGAGGGCCGGAGACATTCAGTACTTC.

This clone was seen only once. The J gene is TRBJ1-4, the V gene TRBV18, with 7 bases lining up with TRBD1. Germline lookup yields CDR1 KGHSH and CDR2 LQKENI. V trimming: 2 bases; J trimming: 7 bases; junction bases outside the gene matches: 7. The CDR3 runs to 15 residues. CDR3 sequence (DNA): TGTGCCAGCTCACCAACTACAGGGGCAACTGAAAAACTGTTTTTT. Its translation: CASSPTTGATEKLFF.

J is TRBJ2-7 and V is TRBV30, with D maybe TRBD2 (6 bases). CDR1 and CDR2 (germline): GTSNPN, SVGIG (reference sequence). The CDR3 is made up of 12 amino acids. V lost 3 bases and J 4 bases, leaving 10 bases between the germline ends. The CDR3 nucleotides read TGTGCCTGGAGCGGGGGATTTTACGAGCAGTACTTC. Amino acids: CAWSGGFYEQYF.

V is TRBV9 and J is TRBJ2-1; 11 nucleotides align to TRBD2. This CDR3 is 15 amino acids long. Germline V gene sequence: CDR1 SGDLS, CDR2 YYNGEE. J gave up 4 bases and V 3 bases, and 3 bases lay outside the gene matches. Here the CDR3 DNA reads TGTGCCAGCAGCGCGGGACTAGCGGTTTACAATGAGCAGTTCTTC. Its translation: CASSAGLAVYNEQFF. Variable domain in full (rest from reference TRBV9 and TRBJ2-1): DSGVTQTPKHLITATGQRVTLRCSPRSGDLSVYWYQQSLDQGLQFLIQYYNGEERAKGNILERFSAQQFPDLHSELNLSSLELGDSALYFCASSAGLAVYNEQFFGPGTRLTVL.

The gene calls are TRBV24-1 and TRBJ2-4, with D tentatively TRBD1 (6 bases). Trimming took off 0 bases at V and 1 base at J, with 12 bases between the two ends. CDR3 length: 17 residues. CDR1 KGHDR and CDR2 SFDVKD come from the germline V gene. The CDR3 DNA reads TGTGCCACCAGTGATTTGCTCGCAGGGGCCGCCAAAAACATTCAGTACTTC. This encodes CATSDLLAGAAKNIQYF.

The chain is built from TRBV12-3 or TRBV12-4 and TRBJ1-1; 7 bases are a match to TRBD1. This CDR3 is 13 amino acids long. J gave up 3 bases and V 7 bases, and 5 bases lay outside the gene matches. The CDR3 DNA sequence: TGTGCCAGCATGCGGGACAGACACACTGAAGCTTTCTTT. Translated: CASMRDRHTEAFF.

In DNA form, the CDR3 reads TGTGCCAGCATTGGGGCGGAGGGACAGGGGACCTCCGGCTACACCTTC. Its translation is CASIGAEGQGTSGYTF. The chain links TRBV28 to TRBJ1-2; TRBD1 matches at 10 bases. The CDR3 sequence is 16 residues long. V lost 7 bases to trimming and J lost 8 bases; unmatched junction nucleotides: 16. The germline CDR1 and CDR2 sequences are MDHEN and SYDVKM.

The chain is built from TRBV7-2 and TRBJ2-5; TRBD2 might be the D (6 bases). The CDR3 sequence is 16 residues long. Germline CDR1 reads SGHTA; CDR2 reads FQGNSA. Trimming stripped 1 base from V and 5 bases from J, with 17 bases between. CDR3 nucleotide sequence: TGTGCCAGCAGCTTAGGTTTAGGGCGGGGATGGGAGACCCAGTACTTC. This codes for CASSLGLGRGWETQYF.

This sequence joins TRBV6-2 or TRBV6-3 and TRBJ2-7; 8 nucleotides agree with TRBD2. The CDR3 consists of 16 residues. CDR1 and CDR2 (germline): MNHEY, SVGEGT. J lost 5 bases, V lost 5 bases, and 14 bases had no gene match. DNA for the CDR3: TGTGCCAGCAGTACCCCTGAGAGCGGGAGTATTAACGAGCAGTACTTC. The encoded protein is CASSTPESGSINEQYF.

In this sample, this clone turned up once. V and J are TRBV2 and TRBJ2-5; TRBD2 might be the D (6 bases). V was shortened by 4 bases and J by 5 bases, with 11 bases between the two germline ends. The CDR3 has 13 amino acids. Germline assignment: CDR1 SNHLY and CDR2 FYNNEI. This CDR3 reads CASSGDSRETQYF. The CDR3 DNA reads TGTGCCAGCAGTGGGGACTCCCGGGAGACCCAGTACTTC.

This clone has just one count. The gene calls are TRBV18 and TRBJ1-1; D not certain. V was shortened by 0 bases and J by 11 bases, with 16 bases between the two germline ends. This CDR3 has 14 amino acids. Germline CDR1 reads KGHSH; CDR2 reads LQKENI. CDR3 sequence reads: CASSPPAGPGLAFF. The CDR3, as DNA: TGTGCCAGCTCACCACCCGCGGGTCCCGGCTTGGCTTTCTTT.

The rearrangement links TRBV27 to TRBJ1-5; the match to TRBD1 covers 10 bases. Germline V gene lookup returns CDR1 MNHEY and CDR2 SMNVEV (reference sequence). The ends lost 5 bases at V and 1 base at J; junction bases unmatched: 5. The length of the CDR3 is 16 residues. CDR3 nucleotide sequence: TGTGCCAGCAGTACCGGGACAGGGGCCAGCAATCAGCCCCAGCATTTT. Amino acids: CASSTGTGASNQPQHF.